This passage covers 5 T cell receptor beta chains from one sample sequenced in a study of siplizumab effects on memory and regulatory T cells. Method: immunoSEQ multiplex PCR; TCRdb's copy keeps in-frame clones and lacks some. The sample holds fewer than 3,500 clones, roughly 68% seen once. The sequencing input was TEMRA CD8+ T cells sorted from blood. Described subset: unstimulated CD8+ CD45RA+ effector memory T cells. The receptors derive from a human donor in good health.

The gene calls are TRBV7-8 and TRBJ2-1; 8 bases are a match to TRBD2. The V gene end was trimmed by 5 bases and the J gene end by 7 bases; junction bases not matched to a gene: 7. CDR3 length: 14 residues. From germline, CDR1 is SGHVS and CDR2 FQNEAQ. The chain's CDR3 is CASSPRLALNEQFF. CDR3 DNA: TGTGCCAGCAGCCCCCGACTAGCGCTAAATGAGCAGTTCTTC.

Turning to this clone: The germline gene is not matched at one end of the junction; a read error may be the cause. The rearrangement joins TRBV4-1 to TRBJ2-2; maybe TRBD1 (6 bases). The germline V gene encodes CDR1 MGHRA and CDR2 YSYEKL. The CDR3 is 16 amino acids. CDR3 coding DNA: TGTGCCAGCAGCCAAGATAAGGACAGAAGAACCGGGGAGCTGTTTTTT. Its translation is CASSQDKDRRTGELFF.

The rearrangement joins TRBV29-1 to TRBJ2-1; D is unresolved. The germline V gene encodes CDR1 SQVTM and CDR2 ANQGSEA. V lost 7 bases, J lost 3 bases, and 10 bases lay in between. CDR3 length: 12 amino acids. The CDR3 bases are TGCAGCGCCCTTCAGGACTACAATGAGCAGTTCTTC. Protein product: CSALQDYNEQFF.

The rearrangement joins TRBV6-1 to TRBJ2-3, with 10 bases matching TRBD2. The CDR3 runs 17 residues. Germline V gene sequence: CDR1 MNHNS, CDR2 SASEGT. V lost 3 bases and J lost 4; bases outside the gene matches: 10. CDR3 sequence: CASSEATSGPPADTQYF. The CDR3 bases are TGTGCCAGCAGTGAGGCGACTAGCGGGCCCCCGGCAGATACGCAGTATTTT.

This clone was recorded only once. The V gene is TRBV5-1, the J gene TRBJ1-3, with a tentative D call TRBD1 (5 bases). The CDR3 is 16 residues long. Trimming took 7 bases from V and 0 from J, leaving 17 bases between them. Germline loops: CDR1 SGHRS, CDR2 YFSETQ. The CDR3 nucleotides are TGCGCCAGCGCTCCTTGGGACGCTGGCTCTGGAAACACCATATATTTT. It translates to CASAPWDAGSGNTIYF.